Below, one T cell receptor (beta chain) is given with its context. The sample originates from a study of T cells in Graves' hyperthyroidism and ophthalmopathy. Amplification yielded TCR beta CDR3 regions, with RNA transcripts as the source. Using the HTBI primer set, a first-round RT-PCR was run on the TCR CDR3. Each CDR3 protein gets one entry after TCRdb re-called the multiplex PCR reads with MiXCR. Of about 270,000 distinct CDR3 sequences in the sample, approximately 24% were seen once. Trimming removed 7 bases at V and 5 bases at J, with 17 bases between. This CDR3 region has 14 residues. Germline V gene lookup returns CDR1 MNHNS and CDR2 SASEGT.

What was sequenced was blood. This sequence originates from a woman in her thirties or forties with Graves' ophthalmopathy. J is TRBJ2-5 and V is TRBV6-1; no clear D. CDR3 nucleotides: TGTGCCAGCACCCCCTTTGCTATATACGAGACCCAGTACTTC. Protein product: CASTPFAIYETQYF.